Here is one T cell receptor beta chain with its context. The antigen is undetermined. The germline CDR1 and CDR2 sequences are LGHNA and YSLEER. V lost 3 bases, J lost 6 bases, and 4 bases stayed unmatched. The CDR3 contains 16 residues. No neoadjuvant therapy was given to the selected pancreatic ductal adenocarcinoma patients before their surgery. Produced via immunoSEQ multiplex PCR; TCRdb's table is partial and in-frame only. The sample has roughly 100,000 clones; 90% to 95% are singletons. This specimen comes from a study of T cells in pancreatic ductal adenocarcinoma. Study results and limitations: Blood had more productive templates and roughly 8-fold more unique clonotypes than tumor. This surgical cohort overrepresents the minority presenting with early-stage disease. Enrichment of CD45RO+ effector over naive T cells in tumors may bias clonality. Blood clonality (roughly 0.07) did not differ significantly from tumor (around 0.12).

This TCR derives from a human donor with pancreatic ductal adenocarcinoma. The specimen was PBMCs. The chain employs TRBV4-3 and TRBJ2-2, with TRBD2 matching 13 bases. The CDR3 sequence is CASSQGGLAGAGELFF. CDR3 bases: TGCGCCAGCAGCCAGGGAGGACTAGCGGGAGCCGGGGAGCTGTTTTTT.